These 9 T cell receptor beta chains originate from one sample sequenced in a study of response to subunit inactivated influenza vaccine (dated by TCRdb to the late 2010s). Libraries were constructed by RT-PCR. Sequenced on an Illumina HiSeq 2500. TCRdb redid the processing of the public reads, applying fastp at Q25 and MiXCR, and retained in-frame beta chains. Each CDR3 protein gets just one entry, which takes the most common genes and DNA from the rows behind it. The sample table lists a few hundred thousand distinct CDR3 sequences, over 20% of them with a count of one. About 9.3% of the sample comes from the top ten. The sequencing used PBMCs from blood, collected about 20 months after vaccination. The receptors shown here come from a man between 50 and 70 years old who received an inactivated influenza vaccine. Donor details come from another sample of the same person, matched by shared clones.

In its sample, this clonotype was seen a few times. CDR3 residues: CASSLSSGSTDTQYF. The CDR3 region has the DNA TGTGCCAGCAGTTTATCTTCGGGCAGCACAGATACGCAGTATTTT. The chain is built from TRBV12-3 or TRBV12-4 and TRBJ2-3; D is ambiguous. Trimming pared 2 bases from V and 0 bases from J, leaving 9 bases between. This CDR3 has 15 amino acids.

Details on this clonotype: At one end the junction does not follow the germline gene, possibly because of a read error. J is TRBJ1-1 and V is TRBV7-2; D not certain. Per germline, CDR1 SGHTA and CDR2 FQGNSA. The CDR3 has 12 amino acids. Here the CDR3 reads CASSLTGIEVFF. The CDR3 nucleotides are TGTGCCAGCAGCTTAACGGGCATTGAAGTTTTCTTT.

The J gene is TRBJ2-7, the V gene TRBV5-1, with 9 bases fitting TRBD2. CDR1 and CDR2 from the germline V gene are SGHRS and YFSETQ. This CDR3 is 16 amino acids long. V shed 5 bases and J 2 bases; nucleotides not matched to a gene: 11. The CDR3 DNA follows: TGCGCCAGCAGAATTAGTAGCGGGAGTCGTACCTACGAGCAGTACTTC. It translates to CASRISSGSRTYEQYF.

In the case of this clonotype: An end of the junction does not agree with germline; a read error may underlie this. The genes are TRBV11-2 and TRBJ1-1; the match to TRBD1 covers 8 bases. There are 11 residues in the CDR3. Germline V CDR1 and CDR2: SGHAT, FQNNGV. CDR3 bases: TGTGCCAGCAGTAAGGGACAGGAAGGTTTCTTT. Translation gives CASSKGQEGFF.

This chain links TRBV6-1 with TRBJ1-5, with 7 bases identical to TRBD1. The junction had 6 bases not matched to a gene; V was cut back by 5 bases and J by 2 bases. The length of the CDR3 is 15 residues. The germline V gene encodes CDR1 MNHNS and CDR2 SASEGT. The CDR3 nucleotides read TGTGCCAGCAGTCGGGACAGCTTCGGCAATCAGCCCCAGCATTTT. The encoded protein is CASSRDSFGNQPQHF.

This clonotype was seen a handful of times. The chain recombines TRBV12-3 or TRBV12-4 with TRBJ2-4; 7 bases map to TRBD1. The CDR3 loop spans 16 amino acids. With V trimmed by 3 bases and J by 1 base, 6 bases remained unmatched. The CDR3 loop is CASSFRGPEAKNIQYF. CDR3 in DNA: TGTGCCAGCAGTTTTAGGGGGCCTGAGGCCAAAAACATTCAGTACTTC.

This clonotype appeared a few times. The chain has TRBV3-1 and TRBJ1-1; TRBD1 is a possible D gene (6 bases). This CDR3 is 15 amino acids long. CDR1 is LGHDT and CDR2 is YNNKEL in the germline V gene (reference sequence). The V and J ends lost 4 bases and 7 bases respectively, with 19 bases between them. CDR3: CASSPQTGQKGEAFF. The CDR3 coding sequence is TGTGCCAGCAGCCCCCAGACAGGCCAAAAGGGTGAAGCTTTCTTT.

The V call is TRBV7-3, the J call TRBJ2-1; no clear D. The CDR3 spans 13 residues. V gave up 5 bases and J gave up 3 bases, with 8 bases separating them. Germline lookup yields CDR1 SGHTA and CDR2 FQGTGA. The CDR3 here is CASSASYYNEQFF. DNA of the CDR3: TGTGCCAGCAGCGCCTCTTACTACAATGAGCAGTTCTTC.

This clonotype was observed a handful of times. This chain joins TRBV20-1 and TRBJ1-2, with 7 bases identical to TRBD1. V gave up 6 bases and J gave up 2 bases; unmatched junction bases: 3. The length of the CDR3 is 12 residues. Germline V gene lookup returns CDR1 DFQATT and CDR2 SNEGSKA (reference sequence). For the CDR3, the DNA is TGCAGTGCCTGGGGACAGAACTATGGCTACACCTTC. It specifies CSAWGQNYGYTF.